The text below deals with one T cell receptor (beta chain). The antigen it recognizes is unknown. Base qualities are not recorded, but no much larger clone differs from it by a single base. What this sample's time point label stands for: baseline, week 1 (first vaccination visit). Reading the label with the study, this specimen's treatment or condition is: pre-vaccination baseline after standard-of-care therapy. Newly diagnosed WHO grade 3 or 4 IDH1-mutant astrocytomas showing loss of nuclear ATRX were present in the donors. The samples were drawn from NOA16, a multicentre, single-arm, open-label phase I trial in Germany that tested a mutant IDH1 peptide vaccine in humans for the first time. Visit V03 blood draws served as the baseline sample for immunogenicity testing. Genomic DNA for TCRB sequencing was extracted from EDTA blood using the DNeasy Blood and Tissue Kit. The data were taken from a study of a mutant IDH1 vaccine in newly diagnosed glioma listed by TCRdb under 2021. About the study as a whole: The approximately 30 treated patients were approximately 62% male and around 40% female, with a mean age of about 38 years. Prior to enrollment, patients had been given standard therapy consisting of radiotherapy alone, temozolomide alone, or radiochemotherapy with temozolomide, with the combination given to most patients. Peripheral blood samples were drawn at six visits, namely V03 (baseline), V05, V07, V10, V12 and V13. For exploratory analyses, fewer than 30 treated patients had longitudinal TCRB deep sequencing done wherever samples were available. Results and caveats for the whole study, not just this receptor: Changes in the top peripheral T cell clonotypes picked up by TCRB sequencing did not appear to be linked to pseudoprogression. According to the authors, sample limitations meant that analyses of patient blood samples could not be reproduced. Selection of PBMC samples for TCRB deep sequencing was based on availability. Immune responses induced by the vaccine were seen in over 90% of patients across multiple MHC alleles.

The germline V gene sets CDR1 to MNHEY and CDR2 to SVGAGI. Reading from cysteine to phenylalanine, the CDR3 counts 15 amino acids. Only the CDR3 DNA stays, 45 bases, in frame from base 1. Trimming takes 5 bases off V and 3 bases off J; junction bases not matched to a gene: 9. Libraries were constructed by the immunoSEQ multiplex PCR assay. The hsTCRB Kit was used according to the manufacturer's protocol to amplify rearranged TCR beta chain sequences. TCRB libraries were sequenced on an Illumina MiSeq. The published analysis was carried out like this. The kit vendor's proprietary platform handled demultiplexing, trimming and gene mapping. The table comes from immuneACCESS by way of TCRdb, which keeps in-frame sequences with V and J called. Part of the clones is missing from these tables; in studies checked, under half for an unresolved V gene and the rest for unknown reasons. That table supplies the V and J calls and clone size; D and trimming were determined from the DNA. This sample has 59,000 or so clones in its table, and about 90% of those were observed once. Of the sample, over 2.5% is held by the ten largest clones.

Here the sequenced sample was PBMCs, taken from a glioma patient treated with radiotherapy, temozolomide or both. The sequence joins TRBV6-5 to TRBJ2-7; the central 8 bases match TRBD1. The origin of this receptor is a man in his fifties or sixties with glioma. At the DNA level, the sequence is TGTGCCAGCAGTACCGGGACAGGCGTTTTCTACGAGCAGTACTTC. Its protein product is CASSTGTGVFYEQYF.